This T cell receptor (beta chain) was found in a study of blood T cells in healthy people across ages. Whole-study findings and limits: Higher diversity, along with more naive CD4+ cells, distinguished long-lived donors from aged donors.

Germline CDR1 is MNHEY and CDR2 is SVGAGI. Between the trimmed V and J ends, which lost 7 bases and 1 base, there was a span of 13 bases. There are 14 residues in the CDR3. A sample-barcoded 5' primer and a J-beta primer mix were used in a second PCR of roughly 7 to 11 cycles. TCRdb passed the 5' RACE reads through MiXCR, listing each CDR3 protein once. The sample includes about 800,000 distinct CDR3 sequences, about 25% of them seen just once. In regard to this clonotype: Antigen: not known.

A further study also used this sample, focusing on T cells of mothers and their children.

The sample taken for sequencing was blood. V and J are TRBV6-5 and TRBJ2-5, with D hard to call. The sequence derives from a boy between 5 and 17 years old in good health. CDR3 sequence: CASTANALQETQYF. The DNA of the CDR3 is TGTGCCAGCACGGCAAACGCGCTCCAAGAGACCCAGTACTTC.